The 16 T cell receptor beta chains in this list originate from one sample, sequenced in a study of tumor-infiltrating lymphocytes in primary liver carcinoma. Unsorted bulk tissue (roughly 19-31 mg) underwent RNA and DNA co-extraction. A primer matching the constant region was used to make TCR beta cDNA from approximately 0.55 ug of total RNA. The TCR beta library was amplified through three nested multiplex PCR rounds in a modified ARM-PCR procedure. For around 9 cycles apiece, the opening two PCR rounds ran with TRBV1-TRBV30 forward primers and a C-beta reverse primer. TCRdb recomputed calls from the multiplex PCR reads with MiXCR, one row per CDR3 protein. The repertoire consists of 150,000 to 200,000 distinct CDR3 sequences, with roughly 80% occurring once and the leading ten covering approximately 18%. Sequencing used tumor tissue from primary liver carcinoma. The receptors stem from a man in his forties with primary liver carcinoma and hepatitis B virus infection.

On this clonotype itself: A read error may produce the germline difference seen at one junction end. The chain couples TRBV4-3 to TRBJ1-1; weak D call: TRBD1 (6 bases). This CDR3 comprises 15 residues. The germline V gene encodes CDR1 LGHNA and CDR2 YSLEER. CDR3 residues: CANSQTQGGSTEAFF. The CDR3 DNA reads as TGCGCCAACAGCCAAACACAGGGTGGTTCCACGGAAGCTTTCTTT.

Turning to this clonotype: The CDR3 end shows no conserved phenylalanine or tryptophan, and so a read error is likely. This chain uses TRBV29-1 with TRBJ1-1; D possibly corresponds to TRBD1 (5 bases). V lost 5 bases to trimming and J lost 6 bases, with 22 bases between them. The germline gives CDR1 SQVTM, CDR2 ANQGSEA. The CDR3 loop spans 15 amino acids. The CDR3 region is CSVRAGRGIKAEAFY. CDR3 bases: TGCAGCGTTCGGGCGGGGAGGGGAATTAAAGCTGAAGCTTTCTAT.

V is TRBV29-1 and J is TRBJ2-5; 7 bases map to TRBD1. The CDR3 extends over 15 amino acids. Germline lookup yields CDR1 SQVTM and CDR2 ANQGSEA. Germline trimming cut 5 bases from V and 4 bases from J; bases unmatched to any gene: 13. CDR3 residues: CSVKGDRGRAETQYF. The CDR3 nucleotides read TGCAGCGTTAAAGGGGATAGGGGGCGAGCAGAGACCCAGTACTTC.

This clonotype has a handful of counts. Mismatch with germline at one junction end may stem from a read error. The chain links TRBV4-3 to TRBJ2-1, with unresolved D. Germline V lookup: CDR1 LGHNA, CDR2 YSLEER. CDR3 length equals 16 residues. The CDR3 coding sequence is TGTGCCAACAGCCAAGATCCCTACTCAGAATACAATGAGCAATTCTTC. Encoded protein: CANSQDPYSEYNEQFF.

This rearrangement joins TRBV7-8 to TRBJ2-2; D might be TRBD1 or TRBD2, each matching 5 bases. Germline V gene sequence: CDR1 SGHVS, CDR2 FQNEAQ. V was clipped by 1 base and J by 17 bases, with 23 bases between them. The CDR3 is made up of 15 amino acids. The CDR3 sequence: CASSLVQQNTGALFF. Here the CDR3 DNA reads TGTGCCAGCAGCTTAGTACAGCAGAACACCGGGGCGTTATTTTTT.

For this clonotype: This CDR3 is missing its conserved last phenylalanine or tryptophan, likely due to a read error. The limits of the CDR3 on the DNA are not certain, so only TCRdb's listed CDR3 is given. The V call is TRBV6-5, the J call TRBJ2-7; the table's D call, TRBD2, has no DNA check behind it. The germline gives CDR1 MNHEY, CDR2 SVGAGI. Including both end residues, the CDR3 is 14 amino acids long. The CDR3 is CASSSSSGGGEQYS.

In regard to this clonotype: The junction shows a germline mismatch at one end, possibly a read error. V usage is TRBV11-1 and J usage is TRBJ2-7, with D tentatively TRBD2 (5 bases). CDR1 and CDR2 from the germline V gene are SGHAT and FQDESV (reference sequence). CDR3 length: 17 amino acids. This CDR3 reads CASNLRPAGESSYGQYF. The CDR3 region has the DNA TGTGCCAGCAACTTAAGGCCGGCGGGTGAAAGCTCCTACGGGCAGTACTTC.

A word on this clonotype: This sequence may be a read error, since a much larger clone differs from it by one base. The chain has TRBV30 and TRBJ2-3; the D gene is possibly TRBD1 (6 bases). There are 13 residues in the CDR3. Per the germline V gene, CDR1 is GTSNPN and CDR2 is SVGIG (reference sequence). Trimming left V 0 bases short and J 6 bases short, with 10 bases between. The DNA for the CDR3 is TGTGCCTGGAGTGTAAATCAGGGGGATACGCAGTATTTT. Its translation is CAWSVNQGDTQYF.

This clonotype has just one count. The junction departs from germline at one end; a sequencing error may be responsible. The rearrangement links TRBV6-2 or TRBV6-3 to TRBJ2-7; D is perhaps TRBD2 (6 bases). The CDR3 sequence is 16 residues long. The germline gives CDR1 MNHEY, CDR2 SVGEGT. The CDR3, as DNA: TGTGCCAGCACTTCCTTCCGGGGAGGACATCCCTACGAGCAGTATTTC. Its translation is CASTSFRGGHPYEQYF.

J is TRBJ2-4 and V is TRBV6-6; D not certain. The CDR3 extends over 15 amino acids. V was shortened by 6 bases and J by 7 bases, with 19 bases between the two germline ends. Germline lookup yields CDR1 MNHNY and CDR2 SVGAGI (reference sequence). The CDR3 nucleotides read TGTGCCAGCAGGCCAGAACATGGTGCTAGGAACATTCAGTACTTC. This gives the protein CASRPEHGARNIQYF.

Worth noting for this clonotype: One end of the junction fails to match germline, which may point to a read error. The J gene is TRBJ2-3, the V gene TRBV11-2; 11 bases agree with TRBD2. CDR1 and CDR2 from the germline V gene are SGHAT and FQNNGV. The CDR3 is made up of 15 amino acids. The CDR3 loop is CASIGTSGDTDAQYF. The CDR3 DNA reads TGTGCCAGCATAGGGACTAGCGGAGATACAGATGCGCAGTATTTT.

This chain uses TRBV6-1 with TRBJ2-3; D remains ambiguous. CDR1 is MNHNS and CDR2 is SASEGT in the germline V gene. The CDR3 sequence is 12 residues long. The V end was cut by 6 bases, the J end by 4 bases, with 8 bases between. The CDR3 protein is CASSVWADTQYF. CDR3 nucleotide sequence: TGTGCCAGCAGCGTTTGGGCAGATACGCAGTATTTT.

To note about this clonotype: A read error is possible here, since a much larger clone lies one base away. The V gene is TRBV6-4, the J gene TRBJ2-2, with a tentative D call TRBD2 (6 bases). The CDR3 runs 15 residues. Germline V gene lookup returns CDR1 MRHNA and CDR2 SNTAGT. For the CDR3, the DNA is TGTGCCAGCAGCCTTCGGCGGGGAGACACCGGGGACCTGTTTTTT. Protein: CASSLRRGDTGDLFF.

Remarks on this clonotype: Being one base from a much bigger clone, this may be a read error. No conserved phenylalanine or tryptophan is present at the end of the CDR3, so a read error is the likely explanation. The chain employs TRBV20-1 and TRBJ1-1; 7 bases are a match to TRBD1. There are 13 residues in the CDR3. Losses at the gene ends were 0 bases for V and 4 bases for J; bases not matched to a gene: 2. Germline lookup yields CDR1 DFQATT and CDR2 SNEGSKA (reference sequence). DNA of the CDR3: TGCAGTGCTAGAGATAACAGGGGCACTGAAGCTTTCTCT. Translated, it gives CSARDNRGTEAFS.

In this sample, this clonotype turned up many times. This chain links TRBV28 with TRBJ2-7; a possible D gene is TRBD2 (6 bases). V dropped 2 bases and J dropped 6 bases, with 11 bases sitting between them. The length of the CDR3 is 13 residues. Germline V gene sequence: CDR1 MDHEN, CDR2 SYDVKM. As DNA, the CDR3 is TGTGCCAGCAGTTTAGGCGGGAAGCGCGAGCAGTACTTC. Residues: CASSLGGKREQYF.

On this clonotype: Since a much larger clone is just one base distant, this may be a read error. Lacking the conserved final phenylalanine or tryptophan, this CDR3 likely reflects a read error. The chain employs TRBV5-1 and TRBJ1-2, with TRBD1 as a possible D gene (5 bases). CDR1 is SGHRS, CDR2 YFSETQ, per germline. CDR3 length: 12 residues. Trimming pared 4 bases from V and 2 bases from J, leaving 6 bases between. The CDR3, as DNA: TGCGCCAGCAGCCCAGGGAACTATGGCTACACCTTG. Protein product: CASSPGNYGYTL.